Listed here are 16 T cell receptor beta chains from one sample, sequenced in a study of HIV-infected patients and healthy controls. From the 5' RACE reads, TCRdb called clonotypes with MiXCR, one entry per CDR3 protein. The sample yields about 67,000 distinct CDR3 sequences, about 16% seen once. Sequenced sample: CD4+ T cells from blood. All receptors come from a human donor in good health.

This clonotype was detected many times. The V and J genes are TRBV18 and TRBJ2-7; D assignment may be TRBD1 or TRBD2 (6 bases each). This CDR3 spans 15 amino acids. Germline lookup yields CDR1 KGHSH and CDR2 LQKENI. The V end was cut by 2 bases, the J end by 3 bases, with 14 bases between. CDR3 sequence reads: CASSPEVGGHYEQYF. In nucleotides, the CDR3 is TGTGCCAGCTCACCAGAAGTAGGGGGGCACTACGAGCAGTACTTC.

This sequence joins TRBV6-1 and TRBJ2-3; D remains unclear. V was cut by 1 base and J by 2 bases, with 4 bases left in between. CDR1 is MNHNS, CDR2 SASEGT, per germline. The length of the CDR3 is 13 residues. Here the CDR3 reads CASSEVHTDTQYF. For the CDR3, the DNA is TGTGCCAGCAGTGAAGTCCACACAGATACGCAGTATTTT.

This clonotype was observed a handful of times. The V and J genes are TRBV18 and TRBJ1-1, with no clear D. The germline CDR1 and CDR2 sequences are KGHSH and LQKENI. V was shortened by 2 bases and J by 1 base, with 17 bases between the two germline ends. CDR3 length: 17 amino acids. The DNA for the CDR3 is TGTGCCAGCTCACCAGTTCTGGCCCGGGGTCCGAACACTGAAGCTTTCTTT. Translating gives CASSPVLARGPNTEAFF.

J is TRBJ2-3 and V is TRBV7-9, with D hard to call. Trimming pared 6 bases from V and 0 bases from J, leaving 13 bases between. Germline CDR1 SEHNR, CDR2 FQNEAQ (reference sequence). CDR3 length: 15 amino acids. CDR3 nucleotide sequence: TGTGCCAGCAGTCCAGGCGGCGGCAGCACAGATACGCAGTATTTT. Its translation is CASSPGGGSTDTQYF. The variable domain in full, completed from reference TRBV7-9 and TRBJ2-3, reads DTGVSQNPRHKITKRGQNVTFRCDPISEHNRLYWYRQTLGQGPEFLTYFQNEAQLEKSRLLSDRFSAERPKGSFSTLEIQRTEQGDSAMYLCASSPGGGSTDTQYFGPGTRLTVL.

This chain links TRBV12-3 or TRBV12-4 with TRBJ1-5; D not resolved. The CDR3 runs to 12 residues. The V gene lost 7 bases and the J gene lost 0 bases, with 4 bases spanning the gap. The CDR3 DNA sequence: TGTGCCAGCAAGAATAGCAATCAGCCCCAGCATTTT. Encoded protein: CASKNSNQPQHF.

About this clonotype itself: This may be a read error: a much more frequent sequence differs by one nucleotide. V gene TRBV28 combines with J gene TRBJ2-2; D call uncertain. The CDR3 loop spans 12 amino acids. Germline V gene lookup returns CDR1 MDHEN and CDR2 SYDVKM. The CDR3 sequence: CASSFNSGELFF. The DNA for the CDR3 is TGTGCCAGCAGTTTTAACAGCGGGGAGCTGTTTTTT. The variable domain in full, completed from reference TRBV28 and TRBJ2-2, reads DVKVTQSSRYLVKRTGEKVFLECVQDMDHENMFWYRQDPGLGLRLIYFSYDVKMKEKGDIPEGYSVSREKKERFSLILESASTNQTSMYLCASSFNSGELFFGEGSRLTVL.

This clonotype was detected only a few times. The chain uses TRBV20-1 and TRBJ2-3; TRBD1 might be the D (6 bases). From germline, CDR1 is DFQATT and CDR2 SNEGSKA (reference sequence). The CDR3 is 12 residues long. Trimming cost V 0 bases and J 10 bases, with 11 bases left between them. The CDR3 DNA is TGCAGTGCTAGAGATCTGGCAGGGGCGCAGTATTTT. Translating gives CSARDLAGAQYF.

This clonotype was observed many times. V usage is TRBV12-3 or TRBV12-4 and J usage is TRBJ2-1; D call uncertain. There are 11 residues in the CDR3. The V gene lost 2 bases and the J gene lost 9 bases, with 5 bases spanning the gap. The CDR3 protein is CASSLMSEQFF. CDR3 in DNA: TGTGCCAGCAGTTTAATGAGTGAGCAGTTCTTC.

The sample holds many counts of this clonotype. The chain uses TRBV14 and TRBJ2-4, with 8 bases fitting TRBD2. This CDR3 is 17 amino acids long. Germline trimming cut 4 bases from V and 1 base from J; bases unmatched to any gene: 9. CDR1 and CDR2 (germline): SGHDN, FVKESK. The CDR3 loop reads CASSLTSGLPAKNIQYF. CDR3 in DNA: TGTGCCAGCAGCCTTACTAGCGGCCTCCCCGCCAAAAACATTCAGTACTTC.

This clonotype turned up a few times. This chain joins TRBV7-9 and TRBJ1-1; 7 bases match TRBD1. There are 13 residues in the CDR3. The germline V gene has CDR1 SEHNR and CDR2 FQNEAQ (reference sequence). The V segment lost 6 bases and the J segment 5 bases; nucleotides outside the gene matches: 6. The CDR3 DNA reads as TGTGCCAGCAGTCCAACAGGGGTGACTGAAGCTTTCTTT. Its protein product is CASSPTGVTEAFF.

The table lists this clonotype with a few counts. The rearrangement joins TRBV20-1 to TRBJ2-6; tentatively, D is TRBD2 (6 bases). Trimming left V 3 bases short and J 0 bases short, with 9 bases between. In germline, CDR1 is DFQATT, CDR2 SNEGSKA (reference sequence). The CDR3 loop spans 15 amino acids. The DNA for the CDR3 is TGCAGTGCTAGGGGACTGAACTCTGGGGCCAACGTCCTGACTTTC. Protein: CSARGLNSGANVLTF.

There are a few counts of this clonotype. The chain is built from TRBV11-3 and TRBJ2-1; D remains ambiguous. Germline-derived CDR1 and CDR2 are SGHNT and YENEEA. The CDR3 is 11 amino acids. V was pared by 1 base and J by 10 bases, with 5 bases between. CDR3: CASSLGPEQFF. In DNA, the CDR3 is TGTGCCAGCAGCTTAGGTCCCGAGCAGTTCTTC.

The chain carries TRBV5-1 and TRBJ1-1; no reliable D call. The CDR3 has 15 residues. The germline CDR1 and CDR2 sequences are SGHRS and YFSETQ. The V gene lost 7 bases and the J gene lost 5 bases, with 21 bases spanning the gap. CDR3 nucleotides: TGCGCCAGCTCGGTTGGAGGATCATTTCTGACTGAAGCTTTCTTT. It is translated as CASSVGGSFLTEAFF.

The chain links TRBV7-6 to TRBJ2-5, with D unclear. This CDR3 is built from 14 residues. Germline CDR1 and CDR2: SGHVS and FNYEAQ. Trimming removed 4 bases at V and 4 bases at J, with 13 bases between. The CDR3 nucleotides are TGTGCCAGCAGCTCGGGCCCTTTCCCAGAGACCCAGTACTTC. Translated, it gives CASSSGPFPETQYF.

This clonotype came up a few times. This chain links TRBV3-1 with TRBJ1-4; possible D gene TRBD1, 5 bases. The CDR3 contains 14 residues. Trimming removed 2 bases from V and 7 bases from J, with 11 bases in between. Per germline, CDR1 LGHDT and CDR2 YNNKEL (reference sequence). This CDR3 is CASSQPRGGEKLFF. CDR3 nucleotides: TGTGCCAGCAGCCAACCTAGGGGCGGTGAAAAACTGTTTTTT.

This clonotype was seen at least ten times. The V call is TRBV23-1, the J call TRBJ2-3; D unresolved. Being an ORF, TRBV23-1 has a function that is uncertain. V gave up 3 bases and J gave up 0 bases, with 16 bases separating them. This CDR3 contains 17 residues. The CDR3 region has the DNA TGCGCCAGCAGTCACCCCCCCGACTTGAATAGCACAGATACGCAGTATTTT. Protein product: CASSHPPDLNSTDTQYF.